This TCR beta chain originates from a study of blood T cell repertoires in COVID-19. Study details: PBMCs, B-cell-depleted T cells, or T cells provided the cDNA or gDNA that made up the material.

Clones were sequenced by immunoSEQ multiplex PCR, and TCRdb holds only the in-frame ones, with some missing. Of around 200,000 clones detected, more than 75% appear once; the ten largest clones hold about 18%. CDR3 length equals 17 residues. Germline CDR1 KGHDR, CDR2 SFDVKD. The J segment lost 7 bases and the V segment lost 2 bases, leaving 11 bases of the junction unmatched. Source material: peripheral blood. This receptor was identified in a person aged 65-85 years with COVID-19, enrolled during active disease. This chain joins TRBV24-1 and TRBJ2-1; 9 positions match TRBD2. CDR3 sequence: CATSDSKLAGTGNEQFF. The CDR3 DNA sequence: TGTGCCACCAGTGATTCGAAGCTAGCGGGAACGGGGAATGAGCAGTTCTTC.